This T cell receptor beta chain is from a study of blood T cell repertoires in COVID-19. About this clone: The junction departs from the called germline gene at one end, perhaps through a read error.

Per the study methods: Reference gene primer amplification in the assay estimated nucleated cell counts. Profiling relied on immunoSEQ multiplex PCR, and the TCRdb table lists in-frame clones only, not all of them. V, J and clone size derive from that table, while D and trimming were established from the DNA sequence. The repertoire has roughly 260,000 clones, more than 70% of them found once; the top ten carry over 2%. This CDR3 has 10 residues. The germline V gene has CDR1 SGHNT and CDR2 YYREEE (reference sequence). This chain uses TRBV5-4 with TRBJ2-7; 9 bases agree with TRBD2. The source material was peripheral blood. The source is a woman between 50 and 59 years old with acute or convalescent COVID-19. The CDR3 region is CAVGAGLALF. As DNA, the CDR3 is TGTGCCGTCGGAGCGGGACTAGCTCTCTTC. The full variable domain, in which reference TRBV5-4 and TRBJ2-7 provide the parts outside the CDR3, is ETGVTQSPTHLIKTRGQQVTLRCSSQSGHNTVSWYQQALGQGPQFIFQYYREEENGRGNFPPRFSGLQFPNYSSELNVNALELDDSALYLCAVGAGLALFGPGTRLTVT.